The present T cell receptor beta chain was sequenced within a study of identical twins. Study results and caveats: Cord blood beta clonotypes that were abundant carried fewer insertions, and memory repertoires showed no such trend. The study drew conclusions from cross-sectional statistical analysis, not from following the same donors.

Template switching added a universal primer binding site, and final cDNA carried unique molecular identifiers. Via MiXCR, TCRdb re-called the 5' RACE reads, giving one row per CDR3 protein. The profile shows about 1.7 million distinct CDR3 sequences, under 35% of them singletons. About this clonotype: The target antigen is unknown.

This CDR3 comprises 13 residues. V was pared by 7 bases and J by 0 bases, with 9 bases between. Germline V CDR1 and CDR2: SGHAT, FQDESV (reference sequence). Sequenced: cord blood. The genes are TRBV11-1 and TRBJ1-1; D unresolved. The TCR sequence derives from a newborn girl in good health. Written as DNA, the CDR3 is TGTGCCAGCATGAGGAGGCTGAACACTGAAGCTTTCTTT. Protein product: CASMRRLNTEAFF.